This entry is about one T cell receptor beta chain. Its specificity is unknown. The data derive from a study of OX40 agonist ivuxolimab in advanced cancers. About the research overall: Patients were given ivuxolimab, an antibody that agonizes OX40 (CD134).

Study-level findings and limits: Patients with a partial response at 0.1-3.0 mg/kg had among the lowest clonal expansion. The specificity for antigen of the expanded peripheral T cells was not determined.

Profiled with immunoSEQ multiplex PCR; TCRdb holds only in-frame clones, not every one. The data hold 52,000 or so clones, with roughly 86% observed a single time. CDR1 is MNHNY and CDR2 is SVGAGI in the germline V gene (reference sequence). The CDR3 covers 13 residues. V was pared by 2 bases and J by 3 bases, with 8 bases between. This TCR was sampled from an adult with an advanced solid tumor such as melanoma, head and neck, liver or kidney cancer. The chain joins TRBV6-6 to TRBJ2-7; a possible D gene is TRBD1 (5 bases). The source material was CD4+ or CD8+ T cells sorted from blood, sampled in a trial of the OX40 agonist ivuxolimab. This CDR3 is CASSYTRVYEQYF. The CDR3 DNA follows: TGTGCCAGCAGTTACACCAGGGTCTACGAGCAGTACTTC.